The rows below give T cell receptor beta chains drawn from one sample of a study of CXCR3-negative and CXCR3-positive naive CD8 T cells. With the 5' RACE reads reprocessed, TCRdb shows one record per CDR3 protein and no DNA. Here the sample table reports around 60,000 distinct CDR3 sequences. Sequencing was carried out using naive CXCR3- CD8+ T cells from blood. These receptor sequences come from a human donor in good health. Some clones in this sample may be carry-over from other donors' samples. Both conserved end residues are part of each CDR3. The listing skips clone size in some rows; elsewhere it reads once, few, many or a size class.

V	J	size	CDR3
TRBV11-2	TRBJ2-7	.	CASSLEGTGAALRGMEQYF
TRBV5-1	TRBJ2-7	.	CASSLGVGGSYEQYF
TRBV4-3	TRBJ2-1	.	CASSQAWVSGDEQFF
TRBV5-6	TRBJ2-3	.	CASSLGGLGTDTQYF
TRBV7-9	TRBJ1-1	.	CASSFRDRISEAFF
TRBV28	TRBJ2-3	.	CASSLIDPGGPDTQYF
TRBV5-4	TRBJ1-5	.	CASSLIKISVYQPQHF
TRBV6-6	TRBJ2-3	.	CASSFGRGVVDTQYF
TRBV6-1	TRBJ2-7	.	CASSEGDSYEQYF
TRBV20-1	TRBJ2-7	.	CSARDQGSAYEQYF
TRBV4-3	TRBJ2-2	.	CASSQEGTNTGELFF
TRBV6-2/TRBV6-3	TRBJ2-7	.	CASSYSTRGAYEQYF
TRBV5-1	TRBJ2-7	.	CASSWGIGQGSEQYF
TRBV27	TRBJ2-1	.	CASSDYPTGYNEQFF
TRBV5-1	TRBJ2-1	.	CASSLADRGLGVDEQFF
TRBV6-7	TRBJ2-3	.	CASTTTCRAQDTQYF
TRBV12-3/TRBV12-4	TRBJ2-2	.	CASSSGQYTGELFF
TRBV29-1	TRBJ2-7	.	CSVTNWDSYEQYF
TRBV11-3	TRBJ2-1	.	CASSSRDERTADQFF
TRBV12-3/TRBV12-4	TRBJ1-1	.	CASRKPTGGSMNTEAFF
TRBV7-9	TRBJ2-1	.	CASERGLEDNEQFF
TRBV10-2	TRBJ2-7	.	CASTPTVGQFPARPYEQYF
TRBV29-1	TRBJ2-1	.	CSVGPLAGKLSYNEQFF
TRBV7-9	TRBJ2-5	.	CASSPRTGAAQETQYF
TRBV7-3	TRBJ2-1	.	CASSFSPSGGNEQFF
TRBV29-1	TRBJ2-6	.	CSVGGLGHQAGANVLTF
TRBV25-1	TRBJ1-1	.	CASSEGQHTEAFF
TRBV29-1	TRBJ2-1	.	CSVEPRDRGYNEQFF
TRBV7-2	TRBJ2-1	.	CASSLRIPGQHNEQFF
TRBV12-3/TRBV12-4	TRBJ2-5	.	CASSHGHFEQETQYF
TRBV6-6	TRBJ2-5	.	CASRTLPLQETQYF
TRBV7-8	TRBJ1-5	.	CASSLEDRTLYSNQPQHF
TRBV4-3	TRBJ1-5	.	CASSRETGGSNQPQHF
TRBV12-3/TRBV12-4	TRBJ2-1	.	CASSSREDRGNEQFF
TRBV12-5	TRBJ2-5	.	CASGLNFPGQGDQETQYF
TRBV10-3	TRBJ2-1	.	CAISEGAGPYNEQFF
TRBV20-1	TRBJ2-5	.	CSAERDSQQETQYF
TRBV5-5	TRBJ2-3	.	CASSLLWATSGGEGDTQYF
TRBV7-6	TRBJ2-3	.	CASSLVGGLEGTDTQYF
TRBV7-9	TRBJ2-3	.	CASSSTSGGIADTQYF
TRBV6-5	TRBJ2-6	.	CASSYSTGALTF
TRBV15	TRBJ2-1	.	CATSIGGLDYNEQFF
TRBV10-3	TRBJ2-3	.	CAISGSGGSDTQYF
TRBV7-8	TRBJ2-1	.	CASSVTYNEQFF
TRBV6-2/TRBV6-3	TRBJ2-2	.	CASSYSEPGTGELFF
TRBV7-6	TRBJ2-7	medium-sized	CASSRFLDSYEQYF
TRBV5-1	TRBJ1-1	.	CASSFPRDEVNTEAFF
TRBV29-1	TRBJ2-2	.	CSVEPPGQGMTGELFF
TRBV5-1	TRBJ2-7	.	CASSPTGTAFYEQYF
TRBV28	TRBJ2-2	.	CASSFRRESSGELFF
TRBV6-6	TRBJ2-5	.	CASSARGLATQETQYF
TRBV10-2	TRBJ2-5	.	CASSDGLSETQYF